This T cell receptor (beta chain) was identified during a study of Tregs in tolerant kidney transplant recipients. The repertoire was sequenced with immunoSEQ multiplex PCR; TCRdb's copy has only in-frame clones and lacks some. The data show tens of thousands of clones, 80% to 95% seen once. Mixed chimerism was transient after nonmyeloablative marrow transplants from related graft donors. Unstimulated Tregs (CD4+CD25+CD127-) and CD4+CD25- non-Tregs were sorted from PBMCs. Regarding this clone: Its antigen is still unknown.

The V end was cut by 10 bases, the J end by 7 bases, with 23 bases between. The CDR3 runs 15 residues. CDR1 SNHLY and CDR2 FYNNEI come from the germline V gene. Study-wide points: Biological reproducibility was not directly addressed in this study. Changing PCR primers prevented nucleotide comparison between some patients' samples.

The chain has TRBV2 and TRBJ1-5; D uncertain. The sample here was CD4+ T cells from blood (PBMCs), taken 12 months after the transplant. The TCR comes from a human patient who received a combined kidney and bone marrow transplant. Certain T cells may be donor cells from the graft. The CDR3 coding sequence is TGTGCCACCCAACCCTTTGCGGGGAATCAGCAGCCCCAGCATTTT. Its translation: CATQPFAGNQQPQHF.